These 22 T cell receptor beta chains were sequenced from one sample in a study of identical twins. TCRdb used MiXCR to reprocess the 5' RACE reads, holding one entry per CDR3 protein. This sample has some 790,000 distinct CDR3 sequences, with roughly 20% found just once. A further study also used this sample, focusing on T cells expressing NK-cell markers.

Material: PBMCs. The receptors were sampled from a woman younger than 35 in good health.

In its sample, this clonotype was seen a few times. The chain employs TRBV12-3 or TRBV12-4 and TRBJ2-3; D unresolved. The CDR3 length is 14 residues. Trimming removed 2 bases from V and 2 bases from J, with 8 bases in between. The CDR3 DNA is TGTGCCAGCAGTTTAAGATTTTACACAGATACGCAGTATTTT. Protein product: CASSLRFYTDTQYF.

This clonotype was found a few times. The gene calls are TRBV5-1 and TRBJ2-5, with D perhaps TRBD1 (6 bases). The CDR3 spans 14 residues. The ends were cut back, 7 bases at V and 5 bases at J, with 18 bases in the middle. CDR1 and CDR2 (germline): SGHRS, YFSETQ. For the CDR3, the DNA is TGCGCCAGCGCCCAAGGGGGATGGGGTGAGACCCAGTACTTC. It yields the protein CASAQGGWGETQYF.

The chain employs TRBV15 and TRBJ2-7; tentative D call: TRBD1 (5 bases). CDR3 size: 13 residues. V was shortened by 3 bases and J by 6 bases, with 12 bases between the two germline ends. The germline gives CDR1 LNHNV, CDR2 YYDKDF (reference sequence). CDR3 coding DNA: TGTGCCACCAGCAGTGACAGAATGGGCGAGCAGTACTTC. Protein product: CATSSDRMGEQYF. Looking up the rest from reference TRBV15 and TRBJ2-7 gives the full variable domain: DAMVIQNPRYQVTQFGKPVTLSCSQTLNHNVMYWYQQKSSQAPKLLFHYYDKDFNNEADTPDNFQSRRPNTSFCFLDIRSPGLGDTAMYLCATSSDRMGEQYFGPGTRLTVT.

This clonotype appeared many times. The junction does not match germline at one end; this may be a read error. CDR3 sequence (DNA): TGTGCCAGCAGTGTAGACACCTCTGCCTACGAGCAGTACTTC. Residues: CASSVDTSAYEQYF. The genes are TRBV9 and TRBJ2-7; no definite D call. Per the germline V gene, CDR1 is SGDLS and CDR2 is YYNGEE. CDR3 length: 14 amino acids. Full variable domain (remainder filled in from reference TRBV9 and TRBJ2-7): DSGVTQTPKHLITATGQRVTLRCSPRSGDLSVYWYQQSLDQGLQFLIQYYNGEERAKGNILERFSAQQFPDLHSELNLSSLELGDSALYFCASSVDTSAYEQYFGPGTRLTVT.

The chain combines TRBV5-6 with TRBJ1-5, with D perhaps matching TRBD1 (6 bases). The CDR3 length is 16 residues. Germline V gene lookup returns CDR1 SGHDT and CDR2 YYEEEE. Trimming left V 3 bases short and J 7 bases short, with 20 bases between. The CDR3 DNA follows: TGTGCCAGCAGCTCCCGGATGGGGGCAGGGAACCAGCCCCAGCATTTT. Translating it yields CASSSRMGAGNQPQHF.

This clonotype was counted many times. The chain uses TRBV29-1 and TRBJ2-3; 10 nucleotides line up with TRBD1. CDR1 is SQVTM and CDR2 is ANQGSEA in the germline V gene. This CDR3 has 15 amino acids. V lost 5 bases, J lost 5 bases, and 10 bases stayed unmatched. The chain's CDR3 is CSVFMTGGDEDTQYF. The CDR3 nucleotides are TGCAGCGTTTTCATGACAGGGGGCGATGAAGATACGCAGTATTTT.

Regarding this clonotype: This may stem from a read error, because a much larger clone lies one nucleotide away. This chain links TRBV7-2 with TRBJ2-1; D ambiguous. Deletions cut 4 bases from V and 12 bases from J, with 10 bases between. Looked up from germline, CDR1 is SGHTA and CDR2 is FQGNSA. CDR3 length equals 11 residues. CDR3 amino acids: CASSSTYVQFF. CDR3 in DNA: TGTGCCAGCAGCTCCACTTACGTGCAGTTCTTC.

The sample holds a few counts of this clonotype. This rearrangement joins TRBV12-3 or TRBV12-4 to TRBJ1-2; D perhaps matches TRBD1 (6 bases). The CDR3 loop spans 13 amino acids. With 6 bases removed from V and 13 bases from J, the gap between germline ends came to 21 bases. The CDR3 here is CASRPGTGKGGTF. CDR3 DNA sequence: TGTGCCAGCAGACCCGGTACAGGGAAGGGGGGCACCTTC.

This clonotype was seen a few times. CDR3 bases: TGTGCCAGCAGCTTACAAGACAGGGGGGAACTGTTTTTT. Protein product: CASSLQDRGELFF. The J gene is TRBJ1-4, the V gene TRBV7-6, with TRBD1 matching 9 bases. The junction had 4 bases not matched to a gene; V was cut back by 2 bases and J by 12 bases. Germline CDR1 SGHVS, CDR2 FNYEAQ. The CDR3 covers 13 residues.

V and J are TRBV5-3 and TRBJ2-2; D gene ambiguous. TRBV5-3 is an ORF, and what it does is uncertain. CDR3 size: 12 residues. V was clipped by 2 bases and J by 5 bases, with 4 bases between them. For the CDR3, the DNA is TGTGCCAGAAGCTTTTTAACCGGGGAGCTGTTTTTT. Amino acids: CARSFLTGELFF.

J is TRBJ2-5 and V is TRBV2; 15 bases line up with TRBD2. There are 16 residues in the CDR3. The J segment lost 10 bases and the V segment lost 9 bases, leaving 15 bases of the junction unmatched. CDR1 and CDR2 from the germline V gene are SNHLY and FYNNEI. For the CDR3, the DNA is TGTGCCAGACGCATCTCGACCGGGACTAGCGGGGGGTACCAGTACTTC. Translating it yields CARRISTGTSGGYQYF.

This rearrangement joins TRBV5-1 to TRBJ2-7, with TRBD1 matching 8 bases. The CDR3 has 14 amino acids. J was trimmed by 6 bases and V by 4 bases; bases with no gene match: 9. Germline lookup yields CDR1 SGHRS and CDR2 YFSETQ. Written as DNA, the CDR3 is TGCGCCAGCAGCCGGACAGGGAAAGATTCCGAGCAGTACTTC. Its protein is CASSRTGKDSEQYF. Drawing the rest from reference TRBV5-1 and TRBJ2-7, the complete variable domain is KAGVTQTPRYLIKTRGQQVTLSCSPISGHRSVSWYQQTPGQGLQFLFEYFSETQRNKGNFPGRFSGRQFSNSRSEMNVSTLELGDSALYLCASSRTGKDSEQYFGPGTRLTVT.

The chain uses TRBV18 and TRBJ2-1; 9 nucleotides line up with TRBD2. The CDR3 runs 16 residues. Trimming took 2 bases from V and 5 from J; bases not matched to a gene: 7. In germline, CDR1 is KGHSH, CDR2 LQKENI. The CDR3: CASSPEIAGANNEQFF. DNA for the CDR3: TGTGCCAGCTCACCAGAAATAGCGGGGGCTAACAATGAGCAGTTCTTC.

For this clonotype: A read error may be the cause here, since a much bigger clone is one base away. The rearrangement links TRBV20-1 to TRBJ1-1; 7 bases are a match to TRBD1. The CDR3 is 12 residues long. Germline V lookup: CDR1 DFQATT, CDR2 SNEGSKA (reference sequence). The V gene end was trimmed by 8 bases and the J gene end by 1 base; junction bases not matched to a gene: 4. The CDR3 spells CSTRQGNTEAFF. Written as DNA, the CDR3 is TGCAGTACCCGACAGGGGAACACTGAAGCTTTCTTT.

There are a few counts of this clonotype. The J gene is TRBJ2-1, the V gene TRBV29-1, with a possible D match to TRBD1 (5 bases). Deletions cut 4 bases from V and 8 bases from J, with 15 bases between. This CDR3 is 13 amino acids long. Germline V gene sequence: CDR1 SQVTM, CDR2 ANQGSEA. The CDR3, as DNA: TGCAGCGTTGGGGCAGGGAATTCGGATGAGCAGTTCTTC. Translating it yields CSVGAGNSDEQFF.

This clonotype has a count of ten or more. The chain uses TRBV4-2 and TRBJ2-7, with TRBD2 identical over 8 bases. The CDR3 is 16 residues long. Trimming cost V 1 base and J 0 bases; bases outside gene matches: 5. Germline lookup yields CDR1 LGHNA and CDR2 YNFKEQ. For the CDR3, the DNA is TGTGCCAGCAGCCAAGGGACTAGCACTAGCTCCTACGAGCAGTACTTC. This encodes CASSQGTSTSSYEQYF.

The V call is TRBV11-3, the J call TRBJ2-2; no clear D gene. Trimming left V 5 bases short and J 7 bases short, with 8 bases between. Germline lookup yields CDR1 SGHNT and CDR2 YENEEA. This CDR3 has 12 amino acids. The CDR3 loop reads CASSNRYGELFF. DNA of the CDR3: TGTGCCAGCAGCAACCGTTACGGGGAGCTGTTTTTT.

This clonotype was recorded a few times. The chain has TRBV29-1 and TRBJ2-7; TRBD2 agrees at 14 bases. This CDR3 comprises 16 residues. The ends lost 4 bases at V and 5 bases at J; junction bases unmatched: 10. Germline-derived CDR1 and CDR2 are SQVTM and ANQGSEA. CDR3 region: CSVGDPGLAGEDEQYF. The CDR3 DNA reads as TGCAGCGTTGGGGATCCGGGACTAGCGGGAGAGGACGAGCAGTACTTC.

This clonotype was picked up a small number of times. V gene TRBV20-1 combines with J gene TRBJ2-5; a possible D gene is TRBD2 (5 bases). Germline V gene data show CDR1 as DFQATT and CDR2 as SNEGSKA (reference sequence). The CDR3 spans 13 residues. Trimming shortened V by 2 bases and J by 1 base, and 8 bases separated the two germline ends. This CDR3 reads CSARTGSQETQYF. For the CDR3, the DNA is TGCAGTGCTAGAACGGGGTCCCAAGAGACCCAGTACTTC.

This clonotype turned up a few times. The chain links TRBV12-3 or TRBV12-4 to TRBJ1-2, with D maybe TRBD1 (6 bases). The germline V and J ends were trimmed by 3 bases and 4 bases, with 12 bases remaining between them. This CDR3 has 14 residues. The CDR3 loop reads CASSFGGLGYGYTF. In nucleotides, the CDR3 is TGTGCCAGCAGTTTCGGGGGGCTAGGCTATGGCTACACCTTC.

This sequence joins TRBV29-1 and TRBJ2-2; D unresolved. Per the germline V gene, CDR1 is SQVTM and CDR2 is ANQGSEA. V was pared by 3 bases and J by 4 bases, with 9 bases between. The CDR3 totals 13 residues. The CDR3 DNA reads as TGCAGCGTTGACCTTCCGGGCACCGGGGAGCTGTTTTTT. This codes for CSVDLPGTGELFF.

The genes are TRBV18 and TRBJ2-3, with D perhaps matching TRBD1 or TRBD2 (5 bases each). In germline, CDR1 is KGHSH, CDR2 LQKENI. With 8 bases removed from V and 2 bases from J, the gap between germline ends came to 17 bases. This CDR3 has 15 residues. CDR3 in DNA: TGTGCCAGCCTCACCACCCCGGGACCCACAGATACGCAGTATTTT. It encodes CASLTTPGPTDTQYF.